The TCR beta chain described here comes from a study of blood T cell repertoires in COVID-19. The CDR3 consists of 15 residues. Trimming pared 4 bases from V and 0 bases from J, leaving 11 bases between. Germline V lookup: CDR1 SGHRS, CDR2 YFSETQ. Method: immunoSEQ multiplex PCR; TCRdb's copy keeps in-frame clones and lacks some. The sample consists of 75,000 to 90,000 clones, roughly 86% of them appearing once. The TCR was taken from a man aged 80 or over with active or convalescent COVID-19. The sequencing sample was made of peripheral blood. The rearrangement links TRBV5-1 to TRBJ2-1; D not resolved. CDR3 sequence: CASSISDSSYNEQFF. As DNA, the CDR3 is TGCGCCAGCAGCATCTCCGATAGCTCCTACAATGAGCAGTTCTTC.